This T cell receptor beta chain was sequenced in a study of T cell changes during pregnancy in multiple sclerosis. V gave up 1 base and J gave up 2 bases, with 11 bases separating them. Germline V gene data show CDR1 as LNHDA and CDR2 as SQIVND (reference sequence). The length of the CDR3 is 15 residues. Method: immunoSEQ multiplex PCR; TCRdb's copy keeps in-frame clones and lacks some. The sample consists of approximately 65,000 clones, about 93% of them appearing once. The chain links TRBV19 to TRBJ1-2; D is ambiguous. The sequence was collected from a female donor in good health, enrolled as a control in a pregnancy study. This specimen consisted of peripheral blood, obtained in the third trimester of pregnancy. CDR3 coding DNA: TGTGCCAGTAGTATAGTGGGCACTGCCAACTATGGCTACACCTTC. Amino acid sequence: CASSIVGTANYGYTF.